These 21 T cell receptor beta chains were sequenced from one sample in a study of tumor and adjacent non-tumor tissue in lung cancer (dated by TCRdb to the late 2010s). Receptor amplification or capture employed multiplex PCR. The sequencer was an Illumina HiSeq 2500. TCRbeta libraries were constructed through three rounds of nested PCR with primers (Table S4) according to protocols modified from ARM-PCR. Through fastp at Q25 and MiXCR, TCRdb rebuilt clones from the public reads, retaining in-frame beta chains. All rows with the same CDR3 protein become a single entry with the most common DNA and genes. The sample table lists around 210,000 distinct CDR3 sequences, 71% of them with a count of one. The ten largest clonotypes hold 20% to 25% of the sample. Bulk unsorted tissue served as the source for RNA extraction, and RNA quality was assessed using a NanoDrop ND-1000 and an Agilent 2100. Material: lung tumor tissue. The receptor source for this set is a man aged 60-69 years with non-small cell lung cancer.

The V gene is TRBV6-2 or TRBV6-3, the J gene TRBJ1-5; no clear D gene. The germline V and J ends were trimmed by 5 bases and 6 bases, with 29 bases remaining between them. This CDR3 spans 19 amino acids. The germline V gene encodes CDR1 MNHEY and CDR2 SVGEGT. The DNA of the CDR3 is TGTGCCAGCAGTCGGATGTTGGGGAGAATCGACCCGGTCGGTCAGCCCCAGCATTTT. This codes for CASSRMLGRIDPVGQPQHF.

CDR3 in amino acids: CASSQSPWSTHEQYF. The CDR3 DNA reads TGCGCCAGCAGCCAGTCCCCGTGGTCTACTCACGAGCAGTACTTC. The chain carries TRBV4-1 and TRBJ2-7, with D unresolved. Trimming removed 3 bases at V and 5 bases at J, with 17 bases between. Germline lookup yields CDR1 MGHRA and CDR2 YSYEKL. The CDR3 consists of 15 residues.

Many counts were recorded for this clonotype. The V and J genes are TRBV11-2 and TRBJ2-1; possible D gene TRBD2, 6 bases. The CDR3 length is 15 residues. Germline values: CDR1 SGHAT, CDR2 FQNNGV. Between the trimmed V and J ends, which lost 0 bases and 6 bases, there was a span of 12 bases. CDR3 bases: TGTGCCAGCAGCTTAGACAGGACTAACAGCAATGAGCAGTTCTTC. Its translation is CASSLDRTNSNEQFF. The full variable domain, rest sourced from reference TRBV11-2 and TRBJ2-1, is EAGVAQSPRYKIIEKRQSVAFWCNPISGHATLYWYQQILGQGPKLLIQFQNNGVVDDSQLPKDRFSAERLKGVDSTLKIQPAKLEDSAVYLCASSLDRTNSNEQFFGPGTRLTVL.

In its sample, this clonotype was seen many times. The rearrangement uses TRBV11-3 and TRBJ2-2, with 7 positions matching TRBD2. CDR1 is SGHNT, CDR2 YENEEA, per germline. Trimming cost V 5 bases and J 6 bases; bases outside gene matches: 9. CDR3 size: 15 residues. This CDR3 is CASSADGAGAGELFF. CDR3 DNA sequence: TGTGCCAGCAGCGCCGACGGGGCGGGGGCCGGGGAGCTGTTTTTT.

This clonotype has a count of ten or more. The chain links TRBV4-3 to TRBJ2-1; 9 nucleotides match TRBD2. The V segment lost 0 bases and the J segment 3 bases; nucleotides outside the gene matches: 6. From germline, CDR1 is LGHNA and CDR2 YSLEER. This CDR3 comprises 17 residues. CDR3 in amino acids: CASSQDRAGGNYNEQFF. The CDR3, as DNA: TGCGCCAGCAGCCAAGATAGGGCGGGAGGGAACTACAATGAGCAGTTCTTC.

The chain is built from TRBV7-8 and TRBJ2-2; 10 bases line up with TRBD2. With V trimmed by 9 bases and J by 5 bases, 15 bases remained unmatched. Germline V gene data show CDR1 as SGHVS and CDR2 as FQNEAQ. This CDR3 is built from 17 residues. The CDR3 DNA is TGTGCCAGTAGGTTAGGGGAAACTAGCGGGGTTACCGGGGAGCTGTTTTTT. Residues: CASRLGETSGVTGELFF.

This clonotype showed up many times. The rearrangement links TRBV29-1 to TRBJ2-1; a possible D gene is TRBD2 (5 bases). Trimming cost V 7 bases and J 7 bases, with 17 bases left between them. CDR3 size: 13 residues. CDR1 SQVTM and CDR2 ANQGSEA come from the germline V gene. CDR3 nucleotides: TGCAGCGCCTTCTACCGTTCGGGAAATGAGCAGTTCTTC. Translating gives CSAFYRSGNEQFF.

About this clonotype itself: This clone may be a read error of a much larger clone one base away. The V and J genes are TRBV20-1 and TRBJ2-5; TRBD2 matches at 9 bases. CDR1 and CDR2 (germline): DFQATT, SNEGSKA (reference sequence). There are 14 residues in the CDR3. CDR3 amino acids: CGARLADTMKTQYF. The CDR3 region has the DNA TGCGGTGCTAGACTAGCGGATACAATGAAGACCCAGTACTTC.

The sample holds a few counts of this clonotype. The J gene is TRBJ1-2, the V gene TRBV6-6; 12 nucleotides match TRBD1. V gave up 6 bases and J gave up 8 bases; unmatched junction bases: 10. The CDR3 sequence is 15 residues long. Germline lookup yields CDR1 MNHNY and CDR2 SVGAGI (reference sequence). The CDR3 bases are TGTGCCAGCAGATCCGGGACAGGGGGCGTTGGGGGCTACACCTTC. Translated: CASRSGTGGVGGYTF.

The gene calls are TRBV11-2 and TRBJ2-2; 8 bases fit TRBD1. The V gene's germline CDR1 is SGHAT and CDR2 FQNNGV. The V gene end was trimmed by 5 bases and the J gene end by 3 bases; junction bases not matched to a gene: 8. This CDR3 spans 16 amino acids. The CDR3 region is CASSIATGVDTGELFF. The CDR3 nucleotides read TGTGCCAGCAGCATAGCGACAGGGGTTGACACCGGGGAGCTGTTTTTT.

This clonotype has ten or more counts. J is TRBJ2-3 and V is TRBV11-3; either TRBD1 or TRBD2 may supply D (6 bases each). Trimming removed 6 bases at V and 6 bases at J, with 13 bases between. Germline V CDR1 and CDR2: SGHNT, YENEEA. The CDR3 contains 13 residues. CDR3 nucleotides: TGTGCCAGCAGTCCAAGGGGGGAGGATACGCAGTATTTT. Its translation: CASSPRGEDTQYF.

Concerning this clonotype: This clone may be a read error of a much larger clone one base away. The chain uses TRBV11-2 and TRBJ2-3, with unresolved D. Germline V gene sequence: CDR1 SGHAT, CDR2 FQNNGV. There are 12 residues in the CDR3. Trimming took 1 base from V and 8 from J, leaving 7 bases between them. The CDR3 is CASSLVDCTQYF. In DNA, the CDR3 is TGTGCCAGCAGCTTAGTTGACTGTACGCAGTATTTT. Based on the CDR3 plus reference TRBV11-2 and TRBJ2-3, the full variable domain is EAGVAQSPRYKIIEKRQSVAFWCNPISGHATLYWYQQILGQGPKLLIQFQNNGVVDDSQLPKDRFSAERLKGVDSTLKIQPAKLEDSAVYLCASSLVDCTQYFGPGTRLTVL.

With regard to this clonotype: Since a much larger clone is just one base distant, this may be a read error. The chain joins TRBV20-1 to TRBJ2-7, with D possibly being TRBD1 (6 bases). Looked up from germline, CDR1 is DFQATT and CDR2 is SNEGSKA (reference sequence). Trimming shortened V by 7 bases and J by 2 bases, and 18 bases separated the two germline ends. This CDR3 is built from 14 residues. The CDR3 sequence: CSGSPGHGAYEQYF. The DNA for the CDR3 is TGCAGTGGCAGCCCGGGACATGGGGCCTACGAGCAGTACTTC.

A remark on this clonotype: The CDR3 does not close with the conserved phenylalanine or tryptophan, likely indicating a read error. The DNA is omitted, as the CDR3 cannot be located on it reliably, and the CDR3 follows TCRdb's listing. The CDR3 sequence: CANSESYSGGAYNERFS. V is TRBV11-1 and J is TRBJ2-1; the DNA was not used to check the table's D call, TRBD2. The CDR3 has 17 residues if both end residues are counted. The germline gives CDR1 SGHAT, CDR2 FQDESV (reference sequence).

There are a few counts of this clonotype. This may stem from a read error, because a much larger clone lies one nucleotide away. The rearrangement links TRBV5-4 to TRBJ1-1, with 7 nucleotides matching TRBD1. V was pared by 5 bases and J by 4 bases, with 8 bases of the junction left unmatched. Germline V lookup: CDR1 SGHNT, CDR2 YYREEE (reference sequence). The CDR3 has 14 amino acids. Here the CDR3 DNA reads TGTGCCAGCAGGTTGACACAGGGGCCCACTGAAGCTTTCTTT. Translated: CASRLTQGPTEAFF.

Comments on this clonotype: The junction differs from germline at one of its ends, possibly a read error. This chain links TRBV7-9 with TRBJ2-5; D may be TRBD2 (5 bases). Germline lookup yields CDR1 SEHNR and CDR2 FQNEAQ (reference sequence). CDR3 size: 11 residues. The CDR3 DNA reads as TGTGTCAGCGGCTTAAGGGAGACCCAGTACTTC. This translates into CVSGLRETQYF.

Comments on this clonotype: Just one base apart from a much larger clone, this may be a read error. The chain combines TRBV6-5 with TRBJ1-4; the D is unclear. Germline V gives CDR1 MNHEY, CDR2 SVGAGI. Trimming left V 5 bases short and J 3 bases short, with 7 bases between. This CDR3 comprises 13 residues. This chain's CDR3 is CASSITSNEKLFF. The CDR3 DNA is TGTGCCAGCAGTATAACTTCTAATGAAAAACTGTTTTTT.

Regarding this clonotype: This may be a read error: a much more frequent sequence differs by one nucleotide. The chain employs TRBV5-1 and TRBJ1-3; D gene uncertain. Germline V gene sequence: CDR1 SGHRS, CDR2 YFSETQ. The CDR3 has 15 amino acids. CDR3 sequence (DNA): TGCGCCAGCAACTTGGGGTCGGGTGATGGAAACACCATATATTTT. It yields the protein CASNLGSGDGNTIYF.

As to this clonotype: A read error may account for a junction end that differs from germline. V and J are TRBV6-6 and TRBJ1-1, with TRBD1 matching over 7 bases. The CDR3 has 15 residues. The germline V gene encodes CDR1 MNHNY and CDR2 SVGAGI (reference sequence). In DNA form, the CDR3 reads TGTGCGAGCAGTCCCGGGACAGCGTGGAACACTGAAGCTTACTTT. Encoded protein: CASSPGTAWNTEAYF.

As regards this clonotype: This clone may be a read error of a much larger clone one base away. This chain joins TRBV6-2 or TRBV6-3 and TRBJ2-6; no clear D. Germline V gene lookup returns CDR1 MNHEY and CDR2 SVGEGT. The CDR3 runs 14 residues. The CDR3 sequence: CVSSFGSGANVLTF. The CDR3 DNA is TGTGTCAGCAGTTTTGGCTCTGGGGCCAACGTCCTGACTTTC.

A remark on this clonotype: One junction end does not reproduce the germline sequence, and a read error may be involved. J is TRBJ2-2 and V is TRBV11-1; 7 nucleotides align to TRBD1. The CDR3 covers 15 residues. Germline V gene sequence: CDR1 SGHAT, CDR2 FQDESV (reference sequence). The CDR3 sequence: CTSTLKRQGTGELYF. The CDR3 bases are TGTACCAGCACCTTAAAACGACAGGGCACCGGGGAGCTGTATTTT.